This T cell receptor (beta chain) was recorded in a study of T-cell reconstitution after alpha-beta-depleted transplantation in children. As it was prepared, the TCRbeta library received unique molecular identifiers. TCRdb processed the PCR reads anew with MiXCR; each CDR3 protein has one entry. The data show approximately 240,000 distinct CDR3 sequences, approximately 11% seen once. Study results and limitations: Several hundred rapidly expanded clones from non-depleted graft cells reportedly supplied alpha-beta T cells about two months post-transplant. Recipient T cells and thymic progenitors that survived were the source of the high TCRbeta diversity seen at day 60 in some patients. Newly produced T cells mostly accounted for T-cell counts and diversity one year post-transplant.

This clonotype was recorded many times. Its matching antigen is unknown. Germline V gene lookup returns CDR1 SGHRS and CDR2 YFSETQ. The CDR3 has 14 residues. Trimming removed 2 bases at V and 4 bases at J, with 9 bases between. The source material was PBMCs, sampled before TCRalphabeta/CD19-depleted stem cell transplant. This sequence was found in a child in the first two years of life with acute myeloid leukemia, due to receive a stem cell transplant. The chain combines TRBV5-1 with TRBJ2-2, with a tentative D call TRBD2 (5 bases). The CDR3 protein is CASSLLVATGELFF. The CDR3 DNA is TGCGCCAGCAGCTTACTAGTTGCCACCGGGGAGCTGTTTTTT.